This T cell receptor (beta chain) was captured in a study of shared clonotypes between healthy human individuals. The protocol was immunoSEQ multiplex PCR, while the TCRdb copy is restricted to in-frame clones and leaves out a portion. The profile shows about 2.4 million clones, approximately 90% of them singletons. The germline gives CDR1 GTSNPN, CDR2 SVGIG (reference sequence). V lost 2 bases and J lost 3; bases outside the gene matches: 6. The CDR3 sequence is 15 residues long. The V and J genes are TRBV30 and TRBJ2-3; 9 bases are shared with TRBD2. Specimen: naive CD4+ T cells sorted from blood. This sample's subset: CD45RA+ positively selected. The sequence was obtained from a man aged 18 to 29 in good health. The CDR3, as DNA: TGTGCCTGGAGTCCGACTAGCGGAAAAACAGATACGCAGTATTTT. This gives the protein CAWSPTSGKTDTQYF. The whole variable domain, remainder taken from reference TRBV30 and TRBJ2-3, is SQTIHQWPATLVQPVGSPLSLECTVEGTSNPNLYWYRQAAGRGLQLLFYSVGIGQISSEVPQNLSASRPQDRQFILSSKKLLLSDSGFYLCAWSPTSGKTDTQYFGPGTRLTVL.